These T cell receptor beta chains were read from a single sample in a study of T cells in Graves' hyperthyroidism and ophthalmopathy. TCRdb processed the multiplex PCR reads anew with MiXCR; each CDR3 protein has one entry. This table holds around 350,000 distinct CDR3 sequences, about 18% found once. The sample was blood. All receptors come from a woman aged 18-35 years with Graves' hyperthyroidism. The CDR3 runs from the conserved cysteine through the conserved F or W. The D gene is left open where the match is weak. Size tells how often a clone was seen (once, few, many) or the class of an expanded clone, and some rows leave it out.

clone size,J gene,D gene,V gene,CDR3 protein,CDR3 DNA
few,TRBJ2-2,TRBD1,TRBV7-3,CASSPRGQRNTGELFF,TGTGCCAGCAGCCCCCGGGGACAGAGGAACACCGGGGAGCTGTTTTTT
many,TRBJ2-5,.,TRBV20-1,CSARDLASHQETQYF,TGCAGTGCTAGAGATCTTGCCTCGCACCAAGAGACCCAGTACTTC
many,TRBJ2-7,.,TRBV28,CASSLGGRGVYEQYF,TGTGCCAGCAGCCTAGGTGGCAGGGGAGTCTACGAGCAGTACTTC
many,TRBJ1-1,.,TRBV11-2,CASSRGRSHMNTEAFF,TGTGCCAGCAGCCGCGGACGGTCGCACATGAACACTGAAGCTTTCTTT
few,TRBJ2-5,.,TRBV3-1,CASSQERVWGPGTEQETQYF,TGTGCCAGCAGCCAAGAGAGGGTCTGGGGGCCCGGGACGGAGCAAGAGACCCAGTACTTC
.,TRBJ1-1,TRBD1,TRBV6-5,CASSYLTRGHYTEAFF,TGTGCCAGCAGTTACCTCACCAGGGGGCATTATACTGAAGCTTTCTTT
many,TRBJ2-2,TRBD1,TRBV24-1,CATSGTGATGELFF,TGTGCCACCAGCGGGACAGGGGCGACCGGGGAGCTGTTTTTT
many,TRBJ1-1,.,TRBV6-1,CASSAQGPTEAFF,TGTGCCAGCAGTGCACAGGGACCCACTGAAGCTTTCTTT
.,TRBJ2-7,TRBD1,TRBV7-2,CASSLVSPGGDEQYF,TGTGCCAGCAGCTTAGTTTCCCCAGGGGGTGACGAGCAGTACTTC
.,TRBJ2-7,.,TRBV9,CASSKGGRWYEQYF,TGTGCCAGCAGCAAAGGGGGGAGATGGTACGAGCAGTACTTC
many,TRBJ1-1,TRBD1,TRBV6-5,CASSISTGGAGEAFF,TGTGCCAGCAGTATATCCACAGGGGGCGCAGGTGAAGCTTTCTTT
many,TRBJ2-5,.,TRBV28,CASSAQNWIQETQYF,TGTGCCAGCAGTGCCCAGAACTGGATCCAAGAGACCCAGTACTTC